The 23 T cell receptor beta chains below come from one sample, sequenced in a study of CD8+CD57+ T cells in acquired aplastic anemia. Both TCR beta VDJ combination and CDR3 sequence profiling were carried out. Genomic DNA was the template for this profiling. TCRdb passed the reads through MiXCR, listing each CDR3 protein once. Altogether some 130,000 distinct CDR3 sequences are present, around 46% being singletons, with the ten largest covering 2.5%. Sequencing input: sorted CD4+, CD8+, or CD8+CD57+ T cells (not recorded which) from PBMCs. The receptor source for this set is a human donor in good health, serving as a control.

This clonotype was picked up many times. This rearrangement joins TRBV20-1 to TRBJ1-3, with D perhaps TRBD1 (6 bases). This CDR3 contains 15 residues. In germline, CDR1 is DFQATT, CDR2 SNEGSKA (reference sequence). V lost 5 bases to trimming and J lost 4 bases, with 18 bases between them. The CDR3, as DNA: TGCAGTGCTCCATCGGGGGGGGCGCGGGGAAACACCATATATTTT. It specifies CSAPSGGARGNTIYF.

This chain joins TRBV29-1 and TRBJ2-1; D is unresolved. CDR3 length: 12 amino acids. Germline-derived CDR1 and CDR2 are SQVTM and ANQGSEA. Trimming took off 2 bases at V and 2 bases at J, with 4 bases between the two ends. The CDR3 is CSVEQTYNEQFF. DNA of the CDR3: TGCAGCGTTGAACAGACCTACAATGAGCAGTTCTTC.

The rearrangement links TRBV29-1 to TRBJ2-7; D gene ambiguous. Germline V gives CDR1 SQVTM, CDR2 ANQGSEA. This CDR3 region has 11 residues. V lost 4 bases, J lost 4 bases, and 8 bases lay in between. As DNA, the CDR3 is TGCAGCGTTGTATACAAGTACGAGCAGTACTTC. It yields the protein CSVVYKYEQYF.

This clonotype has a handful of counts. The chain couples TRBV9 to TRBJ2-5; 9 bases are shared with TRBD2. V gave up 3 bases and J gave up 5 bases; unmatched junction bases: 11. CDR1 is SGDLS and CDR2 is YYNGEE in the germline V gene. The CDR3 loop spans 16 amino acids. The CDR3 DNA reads TGTGCCAGCAGCGCCCGGGGGCGGGGGGGCGTGGAGACCCAGTACTTC. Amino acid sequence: CASSARGRGGVETQYF.

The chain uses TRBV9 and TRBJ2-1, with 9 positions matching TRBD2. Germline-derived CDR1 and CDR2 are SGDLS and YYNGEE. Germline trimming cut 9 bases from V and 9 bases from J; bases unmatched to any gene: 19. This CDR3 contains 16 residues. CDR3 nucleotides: TGTGCCACCTCCCCTCGGTTAGCGGGAGAAGTTGGTGAGCAGTTCTTC. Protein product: CATSPRLAGEVGEQFF.

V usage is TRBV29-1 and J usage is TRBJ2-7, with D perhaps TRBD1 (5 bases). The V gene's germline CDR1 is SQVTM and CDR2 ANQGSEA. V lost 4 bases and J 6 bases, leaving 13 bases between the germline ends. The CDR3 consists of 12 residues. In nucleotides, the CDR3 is TGCAGCGTTGCCGGCCAGGGCGCCGAGCAGTACTTC. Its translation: CSVAGQGAEQYF.

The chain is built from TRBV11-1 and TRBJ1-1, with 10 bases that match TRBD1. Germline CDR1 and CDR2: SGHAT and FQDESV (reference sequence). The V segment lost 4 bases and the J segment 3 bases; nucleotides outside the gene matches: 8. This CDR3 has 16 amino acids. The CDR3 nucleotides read TGTGCCAGCAGCTCCTTACAAGGACAGGGGGACACTGAAGCTTTCTTT. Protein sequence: CASSSLQGQGDTEAFF.

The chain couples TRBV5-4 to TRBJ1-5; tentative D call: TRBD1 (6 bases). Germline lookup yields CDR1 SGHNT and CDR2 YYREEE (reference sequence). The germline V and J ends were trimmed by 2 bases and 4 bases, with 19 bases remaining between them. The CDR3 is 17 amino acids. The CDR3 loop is CASSFDIGGGVNQPQHF. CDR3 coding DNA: TGTGCCAGCAGCTTCGATATTGGAGGGGGAGTTAATCAGCCCCAGCATTTT.

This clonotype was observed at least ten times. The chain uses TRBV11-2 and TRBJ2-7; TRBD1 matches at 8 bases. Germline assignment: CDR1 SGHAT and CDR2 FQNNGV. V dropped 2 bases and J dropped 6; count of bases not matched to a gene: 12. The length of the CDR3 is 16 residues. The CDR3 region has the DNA TGTGCCAGCAGCTTACTTGACAGGGGCAGTAAATCCGAGCAGTACTTC. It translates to CASSLLDRGSKSEQYF.

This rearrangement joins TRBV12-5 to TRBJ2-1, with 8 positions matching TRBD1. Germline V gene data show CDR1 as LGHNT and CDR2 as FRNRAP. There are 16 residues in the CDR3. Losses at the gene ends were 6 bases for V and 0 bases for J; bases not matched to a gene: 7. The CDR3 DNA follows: TGTGCTAGTGGCCCCCGGACAGGGAGCTCCTACAATGAGCAGTTCTTC. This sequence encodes CASGPRTGSSYNEQFF.

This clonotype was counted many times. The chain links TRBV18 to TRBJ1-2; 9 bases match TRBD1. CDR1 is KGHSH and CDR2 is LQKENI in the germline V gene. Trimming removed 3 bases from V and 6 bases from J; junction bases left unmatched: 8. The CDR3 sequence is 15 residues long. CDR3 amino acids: CASSPYGTGSNGYTF. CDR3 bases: TGTGCCAGCTCACCTTATGGGACAGGGTCGAATGGCTACACCTTC.

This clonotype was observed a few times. CDR3 DNA sequence: TGCGCCAGCAGCCAAGTTTGGCCAGAGATTAACTATGGCTACACCTTC. This gives the protein CASSQVWPEINYGYTF. This chain connects TRBV10-2 to TRBJ1-2; no reliable D call. CDR1 is WSHSY, CDR2 SAAADI, per germline. This CDR3 spans 16 amino acids. Trimming left V 6 bases short and J 1 base short, with 18 bases between.

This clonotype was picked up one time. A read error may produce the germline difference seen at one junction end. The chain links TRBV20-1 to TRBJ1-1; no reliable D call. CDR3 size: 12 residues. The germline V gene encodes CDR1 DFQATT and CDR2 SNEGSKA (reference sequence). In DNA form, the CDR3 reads TGCAGTGCTAAGAGACCAAACACCGAAGCTTTCTTT. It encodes CSAKRPNTEAFF.

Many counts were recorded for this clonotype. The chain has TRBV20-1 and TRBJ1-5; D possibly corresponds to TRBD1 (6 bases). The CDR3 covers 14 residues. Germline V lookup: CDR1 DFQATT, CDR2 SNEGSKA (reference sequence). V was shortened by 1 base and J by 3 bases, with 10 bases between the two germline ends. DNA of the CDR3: TGCAGTGCTAGAGCACAGGGCGACAATCAGCCCCAGCATTTT. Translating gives CSARAQGDNQPQHF.

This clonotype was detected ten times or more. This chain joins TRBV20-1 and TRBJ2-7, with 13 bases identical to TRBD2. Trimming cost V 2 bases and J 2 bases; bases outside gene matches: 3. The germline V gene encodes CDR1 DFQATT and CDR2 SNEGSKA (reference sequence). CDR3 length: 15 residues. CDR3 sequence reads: CSARRTSGGTYEQYF. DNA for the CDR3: TGCAGTGCTAGAAGGACTAGCGGGGGAACCTACGAGCAGTACTTC.

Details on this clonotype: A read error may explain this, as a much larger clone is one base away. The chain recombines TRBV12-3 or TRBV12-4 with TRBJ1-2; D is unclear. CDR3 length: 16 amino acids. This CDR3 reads CASSRRATNYLYDYTF. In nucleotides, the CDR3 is TGTGCCAGCAGTCGGCGGGCCACTAACTACCTCTATGACTACACCTTC.

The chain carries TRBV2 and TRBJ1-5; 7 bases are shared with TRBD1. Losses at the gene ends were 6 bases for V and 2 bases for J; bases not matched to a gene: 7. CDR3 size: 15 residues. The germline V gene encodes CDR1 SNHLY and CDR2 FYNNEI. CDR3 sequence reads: CASRGRGGGNQPQHF. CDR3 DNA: TGTGCCAGCAGGGGCAGGGGGGGCGGCAATCAGCCCCAGCATTTT.

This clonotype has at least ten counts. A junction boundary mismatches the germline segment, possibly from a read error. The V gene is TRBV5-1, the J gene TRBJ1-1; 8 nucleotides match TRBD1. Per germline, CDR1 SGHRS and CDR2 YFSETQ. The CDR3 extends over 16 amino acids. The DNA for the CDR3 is TGCGCCAGCAGATTGGGTAGTCAGGGGGCCAACACTGAAGCTTTCTTT. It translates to CASRLGSQGANTEAFF.

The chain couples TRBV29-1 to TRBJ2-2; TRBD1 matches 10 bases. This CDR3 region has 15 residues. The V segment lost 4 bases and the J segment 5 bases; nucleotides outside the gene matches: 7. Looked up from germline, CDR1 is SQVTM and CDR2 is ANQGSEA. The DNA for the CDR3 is TGCAGCGTTGCCGGGACAGGGGATGGGACCGGGGAGCTGTTTTTT. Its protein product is CSVAGTGDGTGELFF.

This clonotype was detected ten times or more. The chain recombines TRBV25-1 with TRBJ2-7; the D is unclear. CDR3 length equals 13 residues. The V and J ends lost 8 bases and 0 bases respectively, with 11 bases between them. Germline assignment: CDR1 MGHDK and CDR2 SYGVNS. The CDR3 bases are TGTGCCAGCTCCTCCTTGAGCTCCTACGAGCAGTACTTC. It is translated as CASSSLSSYEQYF.

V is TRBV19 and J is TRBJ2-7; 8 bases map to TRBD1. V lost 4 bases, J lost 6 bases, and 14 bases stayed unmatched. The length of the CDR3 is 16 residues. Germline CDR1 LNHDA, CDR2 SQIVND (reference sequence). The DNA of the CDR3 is TGTGCCAGTAGTAGGACGAAAGGGACAGGCACGCGCGAGCAGTACTTC. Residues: CASSRTKGTGTREQYF.

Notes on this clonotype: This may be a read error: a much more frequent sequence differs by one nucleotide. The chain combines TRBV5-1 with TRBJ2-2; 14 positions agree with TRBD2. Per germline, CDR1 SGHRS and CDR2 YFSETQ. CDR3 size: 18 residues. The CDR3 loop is CASSRGLAGASNTRELFF. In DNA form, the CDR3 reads TGCGCCAGCAGCCGGGGACTAGCGGGGGCCTCGAACACCAGGGAGCTGTTTTTT.

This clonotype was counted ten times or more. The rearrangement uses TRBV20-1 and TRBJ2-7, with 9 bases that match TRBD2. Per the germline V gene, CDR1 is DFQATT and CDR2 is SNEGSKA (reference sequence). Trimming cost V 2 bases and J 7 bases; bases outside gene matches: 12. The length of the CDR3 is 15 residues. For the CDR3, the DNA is TGCAGTGCTAGATCTCCTACTAGCGGGCCTTTGGAGCAGTACTTC. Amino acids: CSARSPTSGPLEQYF.